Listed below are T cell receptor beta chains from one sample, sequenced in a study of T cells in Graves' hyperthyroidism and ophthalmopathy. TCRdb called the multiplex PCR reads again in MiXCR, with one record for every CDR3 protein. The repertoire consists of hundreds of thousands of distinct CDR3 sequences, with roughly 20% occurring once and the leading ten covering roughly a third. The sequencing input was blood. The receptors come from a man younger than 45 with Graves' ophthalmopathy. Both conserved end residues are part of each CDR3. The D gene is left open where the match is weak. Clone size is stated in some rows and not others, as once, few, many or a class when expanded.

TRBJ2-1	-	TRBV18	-	TGTGCCAGCTCAGCTCTCTGGGAGTCCTACAATGAGCAGTTCTTC	CASSALWESYNEQFF
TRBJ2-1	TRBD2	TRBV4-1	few	TGCGCCAGCAGCCCAAAGACTAGCGGGAGCTCCTACAATGAGCAGTTCTTC	CASSPKTSGSSYNEQFF
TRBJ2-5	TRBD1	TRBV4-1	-	TGCGCCAGCAGCTTCAAGACAGGGGGAGAGACCCAGTACTTC	CASSFKTGGETQYF
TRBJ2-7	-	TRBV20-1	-	TGCAGTGCTAGTAGCGGTAGCACCTACGAGCAGTACTTC	CSASSGSTYEQYF
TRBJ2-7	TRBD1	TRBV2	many	TGTGCCAGCCACGAGACAGGGCTCTCCTACGAGCAGTACTTC	CASHETGLSYEQYF
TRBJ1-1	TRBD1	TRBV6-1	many	TGTGCCAGCACCGGACAGGGAGAAGCTTTCTTT	CASTGQGEAFF
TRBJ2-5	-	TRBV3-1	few	TGTGCCAGCGACTGGAATGGGGCGGGATGGCGGGAGACCCAGTACTTC	CASDWNGAGWRETQYF
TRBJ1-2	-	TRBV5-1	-	TGCGCCAGCAGCTCGGACGGCGACTATGGCTACACCTTC	CASSSDGDYGYTF
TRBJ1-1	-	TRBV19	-	TGTGCCAGTACTCTCATAATTGGCGCTGAAGCTTTCTTT	CASTLIIGAEAFF
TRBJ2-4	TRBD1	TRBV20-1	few	TGCAGTGCTATGCAATACAGGGGGCCGAACATTCAGTACTTC	CSAMQYRGPNIQYF
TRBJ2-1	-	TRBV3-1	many	TGTGCCAGCAGCCAAGGCGTACAAACTGAGCAGTTCTTC	CASSQGVQTEQFF
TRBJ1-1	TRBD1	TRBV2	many	TGTGCCAGCAGTGCGCCGGGACAGGCCGACACTGAAGCTTTCTTT	CASSAPGQADTEAFF
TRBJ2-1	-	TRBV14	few	TGTGCCAGCAGCCAAGGCGAGGAGGTATTTGGTGAGCAGTTCTTC	CASSQGEEVFGEQFF
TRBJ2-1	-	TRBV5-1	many	TGCGCCAGCAGCTTGGCCGCAGGGTCGATCAATGAGCAGTTCTTC	CASSLAAGSINEQFF
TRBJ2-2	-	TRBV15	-	TGTGCCACCAGCAGAGACCTTAGCGGTCCGAACACCGGGGAGCTGTTTTTT	CATSRDLSGPNTGELFF
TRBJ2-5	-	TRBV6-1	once	TGTGCCACCGCGAGGGGGGCTCAGGAGACCCAGTACTTC	CATARGAQETQYF
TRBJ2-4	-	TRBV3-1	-	TGTGCCAGCAGCCAAGTGTCAGGGGAGAACATTCAGTACTTC	CASSQVSGENIQYF
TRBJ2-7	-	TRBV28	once	TGTGCCAGCAGTTTGGGTTCCCTAAATCAAGAGCAGTACTTC	CASSLGSLNQEQYF
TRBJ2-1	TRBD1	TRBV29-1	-	TGCAGCGTTGAGAACAGGGGGTGGGGTGAGCAGTTCTTC	CSVENRGWGEQFF
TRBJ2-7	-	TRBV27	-	TGTGCCAGCAGTTTCCTCGGACGGACCTACGAGCAGTACTTC	CASSFLGRTYEQYF
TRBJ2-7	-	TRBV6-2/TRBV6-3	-	TGTGCCAGCAGATTCTCTAGCGATTCCTACGAGCAGTACTTC	CASRFSSDSYEQYF
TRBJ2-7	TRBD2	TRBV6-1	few	TGTGCCAGCAGGGGGGGAACTAGCGGGAGAGGCAACGAGCAGTACTTC	CASRGGTSGRGNEQYF
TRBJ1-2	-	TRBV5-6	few	TGTGCCAGCAGCCCCTCCGAAAGACAGACGAACTATGGCTACACCTTC	CASSPSERQTNYGYTF
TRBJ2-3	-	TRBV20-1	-	TGCAGTGCCCACCGACAGACTACAGATACGCAGTATTTT	CSAHRQTTDTQYF
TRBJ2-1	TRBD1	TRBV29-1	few	TGCAGCGTTGAAAGGCAGGGGGCGTACAATGAGCAGTTCTTC	CSVERQGAYNEQFF
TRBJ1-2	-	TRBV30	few	TGTGCCTGGAGTGAATTGTGGTGGGGCTACACCTTC	CAWSELWWGYTF
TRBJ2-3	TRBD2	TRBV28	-	TGTGCCAGCAGTCCTCAGGGACTAGCGGGAGGACTCACAGATACGCAGTATTTT	CASSPQGLAGGLTDTQYF
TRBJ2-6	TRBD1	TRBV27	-	TGTGCCAGCAGTCCCCGGACAGGTCACTCTGGGGCCAACGTCCTGACTTTC	CASSPRTGHSGANVLTF
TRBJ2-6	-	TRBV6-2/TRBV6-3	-	TGTGCCACCTCAATGGACTCTGGGGCCAACGTCCTGACTTTC	CATSMDSGANVLTF
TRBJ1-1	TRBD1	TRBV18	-	TGTGCCAGCTCACCTGGACAGGGAAAGATCGGGAGCACTGAAGCTTTCTTT	CASSPGQGKIGSTEAFF
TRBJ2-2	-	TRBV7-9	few	TGTGCCAGCAGCTTAGATGGGAGCACCGGGGAGCTGTTTTTT	CASSLDGSTGELFF
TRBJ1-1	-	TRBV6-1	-	TGTGCCAGCAGGCCGAGGGGAACCATGAACACTGGAGCTTTCTTT	CASRPRGTMNTGAFF
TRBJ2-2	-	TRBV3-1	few	TGTGCCAGCAGCCAAGATCTAACCGGGGAGCTGTTTTTT	CASSQDLTGELFF
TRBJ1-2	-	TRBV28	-	TGTGCCAGCAGTTCCCCCCCCCCAGGAAACTATGGCTACACCTTC	CASSSPPPGNYGYTF
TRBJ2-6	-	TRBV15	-	TGTGCCACCAGCAGAGATCCAGGGCACTCTGGGGCCAACGTCCTGACTTTC	CATSRDPGHSGANVLTF
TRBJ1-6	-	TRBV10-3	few	TGTGCCATCAGTGCAGAAGGGGGAAACAATTCACCCCTCCACTTT	CAISAEGGNNSPLHF
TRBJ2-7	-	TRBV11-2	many	TGTGCCAGCAGCTTAGTTGATATCGGACGAGCCCACTCCTACGAGCAGTACTTC	CASSLVDIGRAHSYEQYF
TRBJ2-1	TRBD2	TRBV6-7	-	TGTGCCAGCAGTTACGGCCGCGGGGAGGGATACAATGAGCAGTTCTTC	CASSYGRGEGYNEQFF
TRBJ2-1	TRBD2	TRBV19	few	TGTGCCAGTAATGAGGGAGGGCAGGGCAGCAATGAGCAGTTCTTC	CASNEGGQGSNEQFF
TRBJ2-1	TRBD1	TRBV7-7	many	TGTGCTAGCAGCTTACAAGGACAGGACAATGAGCAGTTCTTC	CASSLQGQDNEQFF
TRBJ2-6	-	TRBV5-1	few	TGCGCCAGCAGCGCCAGCTCTGGGGCCAACGTCCTGACTTTC	CASSASSGANVLTF
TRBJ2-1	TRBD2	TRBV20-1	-	TGCAGTGCTAGTTTAGCGGGAGGCGCCTACAATGAGCAGTTCTTC	CSASLAGGAYNEQFF
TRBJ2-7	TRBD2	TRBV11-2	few	TGTGCCAGCAGCCCGCCGCGGGGGAAGTTCTACGAGCAGTACTTC	CASSPPRGKFYEQYF
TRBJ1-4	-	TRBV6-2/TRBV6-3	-	TGTGCCAGCAGTTACTCGGCCTCTAATGAAAAACTGTTTTTT	CASSYSASNEKLFF
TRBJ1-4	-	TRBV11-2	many	TGTGCCAGCAGCTCAACCAGGTGGACAGCGCATGAAAAACTGTTTTTT	CASSSTRWTAHEKLFF
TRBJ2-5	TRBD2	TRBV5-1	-	TGCGCCAGCAGCACTGGACTAGCGGGAGGTGAGGAGACCCAGTACTTC	CASSTGLAGGEETQYF
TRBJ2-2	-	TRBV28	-	TGTGCCAGCACCCAACCACTAAGCACCGGGGAGCTGTTTTTT	CASTQPLSTGELFF
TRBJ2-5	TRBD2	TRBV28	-	TGTGCCAGCACCCTGGGACTAGCGGGAGAAGAGACCCAGTACTTC	CASTLGLAGEETQYF
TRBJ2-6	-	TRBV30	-	TGTGCCTGGGCTGGGGCCGGGGCCAACGTCCTGACTTTC	CAWAGAGANVLTF
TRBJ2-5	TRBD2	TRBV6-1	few	TGTGCCAGCAACGACACCCCGGCTAGCGGGAGGTCGTGGGGAGAGACCCAGTACTTC	CASNDTPASGRSWGETQYF
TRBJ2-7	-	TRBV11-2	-	TGTGCCAGCAGCTCGTTCGACGGGAGCATGGAGCAGTACTTC	CASSSFDGSMEQYF
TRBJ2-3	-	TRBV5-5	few	TGTGCCAGCAGCTTTGGTAGAAGTCACACAGATACGCAGTATTTT	CASSFGRSHTDTQYF
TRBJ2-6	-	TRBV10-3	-	TGTGCCACCTCCTTCGGCAGGGTTGAGGGGAACTCTGGGGCCAACGTCCTGACTTTC	CATSFGRVEGNSGANVLTF
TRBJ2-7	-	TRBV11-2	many	TGTGCCAGCAGCTCAGACGGGAACCCAGACTACGAGCAGTACTTC	CASSSDGNPDYEQYF
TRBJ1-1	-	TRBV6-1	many	TGTGCCAGCAGACAAGGGACAACGAACACTGAAGCTTTCTTT	CASRQGTTNTEAFF
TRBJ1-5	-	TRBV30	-	TGTGCCTGGAGTGTTAGTGCCAATCAGCCCCAGCATTTT	CAWSVSANQPQHF
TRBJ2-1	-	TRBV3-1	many	TGTGCCAGCGGCGAATTGGCCGGGAATGAGCAGTTCTTC	CASGELAGNEQFF
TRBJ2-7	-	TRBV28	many	TGTGCCAGCAGTTTATTGGGGGGCACTACGGACGAGCAGTACTTC	CASSLLGGTTDEQYF
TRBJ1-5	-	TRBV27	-	TGTGCCAGCAGTTCTAGGGGAACCGCTATAGGCAATCAGCCCCAGCATTTT	CASSSRGTAIGNQPQHF
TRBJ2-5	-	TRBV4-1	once	TGCGCCAGCAGCCACCTGGGGGCCGGGGAGACCCAGTACTTC	CASSHLGAGETQYF